Sequencing of this T cell receptor beta chain was carried out in a study of blood T cell repertoires in COVID-19. Germline V CDR1 and CDR2: MNHEY, SVGEGT. After removal of 2 bases from V and 5 bases from J, the junction contained 8 bases not matched to a gene. The CDR3 is made up of 16 amino acids. Data came from immunoSEQ multiplex PCR; TCRdb stores just in-frame clones and leaves some out. Of under 70,000 clones listed, about nine tenths are singletons. The clonotype originates from a woman aged 55 to 70 with active or convalescent COVID-19. The J gene is TRBJ2-3, the V gene TRBV6-2 or TRBV6-3, with 9 nucleotides matching TRBD2. The source material was peripheral blood. The CDR3 DNA sequence: TGTGCCAGCAGTTACAGGGCTAGCGGGATCCGAGATACGCAGTATTTT. Its protein product is CASSYRASGIRDTQYF.